This T cell receptor beta chain was documented in a study of CD8 T cells in ankylosing spondylitis. Findings and limits, study-wide: Clones tied to disease were said to be significantly enriched in matched ankylosing spondylitis synovial fluid.

About this clonotype itself: The antigen remains undetermined.

Via MiXCR, TCRdb re-called the 5' RACE reads, giving one row per CDR3 protein. The profile shows about 160,000 distinct CDR3 sequences, around a tenth of them singletons. Per germline, CDR1 MDHEN and CDR2 SYDVKM. V lost 5 bases, J lost 2 bases, and 19 bases lay in between. The CDR3 contains 16 residues. Material for sequencing was blood, either unsorted or a sorted T cell fraction (not recorded which). This TCR came from a female donor with ankylosing spondylitis or in good health (not recorded which). The chain couples TRBV28 to TRBJ2-7, with D possibly TRBD2 on 6 matching bases. The CDR3 nucleotides are TGTGCCAGCAGTCCCGTGGGGGGAATGGGAACCTACGAGCAGTACTTC. It specifies CASSPVGGMGTYEQYF.